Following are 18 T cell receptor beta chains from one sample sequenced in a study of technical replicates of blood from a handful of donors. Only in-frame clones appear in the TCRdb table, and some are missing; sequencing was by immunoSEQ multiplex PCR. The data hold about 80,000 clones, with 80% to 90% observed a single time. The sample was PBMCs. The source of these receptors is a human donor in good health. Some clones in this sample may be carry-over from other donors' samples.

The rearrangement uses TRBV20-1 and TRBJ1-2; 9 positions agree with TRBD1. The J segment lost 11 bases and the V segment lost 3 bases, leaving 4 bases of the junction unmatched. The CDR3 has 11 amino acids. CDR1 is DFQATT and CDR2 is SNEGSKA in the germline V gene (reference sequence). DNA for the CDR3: TGCAGTGCTAGCAGGACAGGGGTGTACACCTTC. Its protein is CSASRTGVYTF.

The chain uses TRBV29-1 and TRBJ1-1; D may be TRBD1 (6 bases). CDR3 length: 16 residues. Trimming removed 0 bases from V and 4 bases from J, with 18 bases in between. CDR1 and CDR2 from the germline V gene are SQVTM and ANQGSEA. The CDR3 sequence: CSVEDPLLRGGTEAFF. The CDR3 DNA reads TGCAGCGTTGAAGATCCCCTCCTCCGAGGGGGCACTGAAGCTTTCTTT.

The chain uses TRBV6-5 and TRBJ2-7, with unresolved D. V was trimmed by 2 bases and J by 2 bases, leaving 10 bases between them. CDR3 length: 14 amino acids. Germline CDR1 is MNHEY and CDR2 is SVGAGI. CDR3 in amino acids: CASSYDRHAYEQYF. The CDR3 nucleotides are TGTGCCAGCAGTTACGATAGACACGCCTACGAGCAGTACTTC.

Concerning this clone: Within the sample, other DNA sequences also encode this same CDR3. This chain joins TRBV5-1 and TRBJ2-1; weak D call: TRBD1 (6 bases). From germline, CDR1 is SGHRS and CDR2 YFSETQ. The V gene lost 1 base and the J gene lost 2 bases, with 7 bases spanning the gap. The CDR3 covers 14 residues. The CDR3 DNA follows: TGCGCCAGCAGCTTGTCAGGGGCCTACAATGAGCAGTTCTTC. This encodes CASSLSGAYNEQFF.

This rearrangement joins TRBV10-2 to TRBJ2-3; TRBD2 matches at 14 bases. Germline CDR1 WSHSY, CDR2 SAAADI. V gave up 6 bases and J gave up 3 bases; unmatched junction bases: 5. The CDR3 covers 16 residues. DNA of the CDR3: TGCGCCAGCAGCGATGGACTAGCGGGGGGTACAGATACGCAGTATTTT. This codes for CASSDGLAGGTDTQYF.

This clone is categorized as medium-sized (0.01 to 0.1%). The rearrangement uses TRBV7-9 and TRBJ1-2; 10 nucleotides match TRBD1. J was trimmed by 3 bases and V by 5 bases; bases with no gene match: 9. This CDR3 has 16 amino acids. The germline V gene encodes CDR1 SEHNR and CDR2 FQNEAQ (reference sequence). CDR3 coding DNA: TGTGCCAGCAGCCCACTCCGGACAGGGGGTGACTATGGCTACACCTTC. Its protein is CASSPLRTGGDYGYTF.

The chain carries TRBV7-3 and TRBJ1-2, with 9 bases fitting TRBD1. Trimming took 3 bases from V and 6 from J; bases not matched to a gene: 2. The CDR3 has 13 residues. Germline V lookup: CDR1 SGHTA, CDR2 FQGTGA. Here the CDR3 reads CASSFGQGHGYTF. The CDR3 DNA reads TGTGCCAGCAGCTTCGGACAGGGGCATGGCTACACCTTC.

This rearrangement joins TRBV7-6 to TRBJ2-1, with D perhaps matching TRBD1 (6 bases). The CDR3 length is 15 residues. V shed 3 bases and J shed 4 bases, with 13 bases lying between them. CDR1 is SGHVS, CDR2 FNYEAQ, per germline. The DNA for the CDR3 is TGTGCCAGCAGCTTCAGGACAGAGAGGTACAATGAGCAGTTCTTC. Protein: CASSFRTERYNEQFF. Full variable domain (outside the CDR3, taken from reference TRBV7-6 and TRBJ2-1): GAGVSQSPRYKVTKRGQDVALRCDPISGHVSLYWYRQALGQGPEFLTYFNYEAQQDKSGLPNDRFSAERPEGSISTLTIQRTEQRDSAMYRCASSFRTERYNEQFFGPGTRLTVL.

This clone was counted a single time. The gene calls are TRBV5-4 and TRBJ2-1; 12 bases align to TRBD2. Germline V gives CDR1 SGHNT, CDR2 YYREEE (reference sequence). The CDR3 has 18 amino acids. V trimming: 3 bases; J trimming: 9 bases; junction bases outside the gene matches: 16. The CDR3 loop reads CASSSLTSGRRGYGEQFF. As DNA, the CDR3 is TGTGCCAGCAGCTCCTTGACTAGCGGGAGAAGAGGATACGGTGAGCAGTTCTTC.

The CDR3 DNA reads as TGCGCCAGCAGCTTCCAACTTCAGGCAGATACGCAGTATTTT. It is translated as CASSFQLQADTQYF. The chain is built from TRBV5-1 and TRBJ2-3; D call uncertain. The CDR3 extends over 14 amino acids. Germline V gives CDR1 SGHRS, CDR2 YFSETQ. V gave up 2 bases and J gave up 4 bases, with 11 bases separating them.

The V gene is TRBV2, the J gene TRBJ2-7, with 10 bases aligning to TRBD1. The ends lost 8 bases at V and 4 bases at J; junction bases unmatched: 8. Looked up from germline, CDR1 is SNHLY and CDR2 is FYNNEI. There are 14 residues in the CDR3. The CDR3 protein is CASVGTGARYEQYF. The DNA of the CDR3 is TGTGCCAGCGTTGGGACAGGGGCCCGTTACGAGCAGTACTTC.

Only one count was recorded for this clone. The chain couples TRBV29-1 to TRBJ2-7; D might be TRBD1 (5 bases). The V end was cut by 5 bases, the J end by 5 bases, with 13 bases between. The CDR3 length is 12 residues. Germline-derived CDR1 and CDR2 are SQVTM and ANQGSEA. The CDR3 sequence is CSVQRTSDEQYF. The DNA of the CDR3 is TGCAGCGTTCAAAGGACAAGCGACGAGCAGTACTTC.

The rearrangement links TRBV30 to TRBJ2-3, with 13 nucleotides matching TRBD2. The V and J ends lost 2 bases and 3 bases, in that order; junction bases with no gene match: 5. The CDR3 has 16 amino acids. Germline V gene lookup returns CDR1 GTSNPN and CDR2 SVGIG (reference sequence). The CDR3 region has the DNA TGTGCCTGGAGTACCGGGACTAGCGGGATGACAGATACGCAGTATTTT. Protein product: CAWSTGTSGMTDTQYF.

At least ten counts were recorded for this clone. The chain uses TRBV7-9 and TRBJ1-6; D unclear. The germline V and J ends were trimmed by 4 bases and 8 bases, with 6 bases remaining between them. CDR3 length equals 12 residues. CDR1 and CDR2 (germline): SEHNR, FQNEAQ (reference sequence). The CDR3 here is CASSSSDSPLHF. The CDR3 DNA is TGTGCCAGCAGCTCCTCGGATTCACCCCTCCACTTT. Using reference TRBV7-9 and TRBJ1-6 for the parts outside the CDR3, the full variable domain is DTGVSQNPRHKITKRGQNVTFRCDPISEHNRLYWYRQTLGQGPEFLTYFQNEAQLEKSRLLSDRFSAERPKGSFSTLEIQRTEQGDSAMYLCASSSSDSPLHFGNGTRLTVT.

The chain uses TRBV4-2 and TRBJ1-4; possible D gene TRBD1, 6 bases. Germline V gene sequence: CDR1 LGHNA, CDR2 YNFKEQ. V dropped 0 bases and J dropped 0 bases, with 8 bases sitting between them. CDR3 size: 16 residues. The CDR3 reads CASSQETGTTNEKLFF. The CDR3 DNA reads TGTGCCAGCAGCCAAGAGACAGGCACAACTAATGAAAAACTGTTTTTT.

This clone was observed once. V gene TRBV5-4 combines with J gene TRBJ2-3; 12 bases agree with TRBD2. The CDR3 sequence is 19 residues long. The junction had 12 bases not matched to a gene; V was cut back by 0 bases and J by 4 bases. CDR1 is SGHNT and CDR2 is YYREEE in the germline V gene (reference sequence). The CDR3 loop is CASSLVGASGRADADTQYF. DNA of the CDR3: TGTGCCAGCAGCTTGGTTGGGGCTAGCGGGAGGGCCGATGCAGATACGCAGTATTTT.

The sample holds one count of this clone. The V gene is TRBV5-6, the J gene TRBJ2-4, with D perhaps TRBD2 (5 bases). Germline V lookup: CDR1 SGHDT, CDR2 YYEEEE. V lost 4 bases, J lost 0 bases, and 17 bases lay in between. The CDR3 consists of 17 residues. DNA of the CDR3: TGTGCCAGCAGCCGGGGAACCTTTCGCGCAGCCAAAAACATTCAGTACTTC. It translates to CASSRGTFRAAKNIQYF. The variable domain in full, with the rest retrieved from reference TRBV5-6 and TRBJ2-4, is DAGVTQSPTHLIKTRGQQVTLRCSPKSGHDTVSWYQQALGQGPQFIFQYYEEEERQRGNFPDRFSGHQFPNYSSELNVNALLLGDSALYLCASSRGTFRAAKNIQYFGAGTRLSVL.

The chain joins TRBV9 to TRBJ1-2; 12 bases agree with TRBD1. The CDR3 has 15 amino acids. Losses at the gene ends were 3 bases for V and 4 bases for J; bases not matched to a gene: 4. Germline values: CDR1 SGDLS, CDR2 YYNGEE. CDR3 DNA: TGTGCCAGCAGCGAAGGGACAGGGGGCCCCTATGGCTACACCTTC. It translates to CASSEGTGGPYGYTF.